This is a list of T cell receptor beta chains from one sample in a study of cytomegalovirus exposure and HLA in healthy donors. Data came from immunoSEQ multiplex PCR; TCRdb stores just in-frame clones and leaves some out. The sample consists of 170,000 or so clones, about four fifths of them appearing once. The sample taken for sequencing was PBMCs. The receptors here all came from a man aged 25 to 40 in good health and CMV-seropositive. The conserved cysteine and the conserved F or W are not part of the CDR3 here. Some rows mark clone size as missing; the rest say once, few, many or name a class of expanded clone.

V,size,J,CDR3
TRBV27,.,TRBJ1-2,ASSFTGLAYGYT
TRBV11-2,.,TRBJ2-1,ASSSLNEQF
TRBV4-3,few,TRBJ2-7,ASSQERHSSYEQY
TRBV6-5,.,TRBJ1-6,ASSYRRGSSPLH
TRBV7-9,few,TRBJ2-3,SSSQLRFRANADTQY
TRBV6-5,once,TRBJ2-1,ASSTGGPYNEQF
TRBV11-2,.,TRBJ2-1,ASSLTSRGDNEQF
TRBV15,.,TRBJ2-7,ATSRDTTYEQY
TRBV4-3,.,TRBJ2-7,ASSQDMGEGDAYEQY
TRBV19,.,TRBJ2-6,ASRSGQAFLSGANVLT
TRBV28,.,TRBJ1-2,ASSRTLQGLGPYGYT